The text below deals with one T cell receptor (beta chain). Its antigen specificity is not known. Base quality data are lacking; no much larger clone is found one base away. In total, roughly 670 healthy bone marrow donors made up the cohort. All cohort members were sampled while nominally healthy, although unrecorded immune exposures were likely present. The donor was CMV seronegative and belonged to the group of 352 seronegative cohort members. Each donor provided a peripheral blood sample, and peripheral blood mononuclear cells were used for TCR beta sequencing. The Qiagen DNeasy Blood Extraction Kit was used to extract genomic DNA from the blood cell samples. The protocol used for the library was the immunoSEQ multiplex PCR assay. For the multiplex PCR, a mixture combining 60 forward primers for TCR Vbeta segments and 13 reverse primers for TCR Jbeta segments was used. Amplification of the CDR3 region of rearranged TCR beta genes was performed with a multiplex PCR assay on genomic DNA. Amplified TCR beta libraries were sequenced as 87-base-pair reads on the Illumina HiSeq System. The published analysis was carried out like this. In a later analysis, roughly 80 million unique TCR beta chains were counted across the 650 to 700 repertoires, and around 10 million of these chains were shared by at least two donors. Raw reads were error-corrected and collapsed into unique sequences with a nearest-neighbor algorithm that merged closely related sequences to remove PCR and sequencing errors. V, D and J gene segments were assigned by aligning CDR3 sequences to IMGT reference sequences. For a sequence to be retained, a match of at least six nucleotides to both a V gene segment and a J gene segment was required. Rearrangements were classified as productive when the CDR3 lacked stop codons and remained in frame with V and J, and all other rearrangements were classified as non-productive. CDR3 was defined by IMGT convention, running from the second conserved V-encoded cysteine to the conserved J-encoded phenylalanine. The earlier analysis of about 610 of the donors excluded sequences that lacked an unambiguous match to a single V gene segment. In an earlier analysis of 587 of the donors, a V segment was called functional when productive rearrangements were above 56.7%, and segregating when the standard deviation between donors exceeded 5%. To diagnose cytomegalovirus status from the catalog of TCR beta chain sequences, a statistical classification framework was built. In a later analysis, TCR nucleotide sequences were compared against IMGT/GENE-DB human TR gene sequences so that V and J genes could be assigned. In a later analysis, CDR3 sequences and most-parsimonious VDJ recombination scenarios were assigned using the TCRdist pipeline. In a later analysis, every TCR beta chain was defined by the combination of its CDR3 amino acid sequence and its V-gene family, and reads without a unique V-gene family were dropped. To address suspected cross-contamination and a sequencing artifact, a later analysis removed over 500 highly shared, low-generation-probability nucleotide sequences. In a later analysis, a clonal expansion index for each public chain was calculated from normalized within-repertoire ranks of inferred template counts. In a later analysis, generation probabilities were computed with a VDJ recombination model fitted to out-of-frame rearrangements, and the resulting probabilities were checked against IGoR. A later analysis scored TCR-TCR, TCR-HLA and TCR-CMV co-occurrence with hypergeometric tests, applying a repertoire-size bias correction to TCR pairs. A later analysis estimated false discovery rates by permuting HLA or CMV assignments 20 times. A later analysis grouped co-occurring TCRs with DBSCAN, adding TCRdist sequence similarity when clustering within HLA-allele-positive subsets. Co-occurrence clustering excluded repertoires with fewer than 30,000 or more than 120,000 public chains, plus five with anomalous nucleotide sharing. Held by TCRdb, this immuneACCESS table contains in-frame sequences only and omits some clones. Under half of the omission traces to an unresolved V gene where checked; the cause of the rest is unknown. The V and J calls and clone size are taken from that table; D and trimming were inferred from the DNA. In this sample the table shows 190,000 or so clones, 80% of which occur a single time. 0.65% of the sample is taken by the ten largest.

V loses 5 bases, J loses 0 bases, and the germline ends lie 16 bases apart. The CDR3 measures 16 amino acids from cysteine to phenylalanine. Of the read, only the CDR3 DNA is kept; its 48 bases are in frame from base 1. CDR1 and CDR2 are read off the germline V gene (reference sequence) as SEHNR and FQNEAQ. This sample was taken from a study of cytomegalovirus exposure and HLA in healthy donors (dated by TCRdb to the late 2010s). Regarding the research as a whole: An earlier analysis of a few hundred of the donors reported 276 Gb of sequence data and 90 million to 120 million unique TCR beta sequences obtained from 150 million to 200 million T cells. About 280 gigabases of sequencing data and 70 million to 95 million unique TCR sequences made up an early release that covered nearly 650 HLA-typed donors. Of the 350 to 400 genotyped donors, 81% fell in the genetic ancestry cluster associated with self-reported Caucasian donors. The study aimed to test whether signatures of past pathogen exposure could be identified by cataloging public T cell receptors. The T cell repertoires of 666 subjects were profiled by immunosequencing and related to cytomegalovirus serostatus. Along with the approximately 600-subject first cohort, a separate validation cohort of over 90 different subjects was used. To predict cytomegalovirus infection status, the study brought together high-throughput TCR immunosequencing, statistical association of individual TCRs with disease status, and machine learning. A later analysis re-analyzed previously published TCR beta repertoires from hundreds of donors and added high-resolution HLA genotyping to study TCR occurrence patterns. The later analysis used no new phenotypic data to find candidate immune exposures, relying instead on TCR beta sequences and their occurrence across donors. An earlier analysis of 587 of the donors used high-throughput TCR beta sequencing to judge whether each TCR beta V gene segment behaved as functional or pseudogenic. Donor age, sex, ethnicity and CMV serostatus were collected together with the repertoire data. A later genetic analysis took genome-wide SNP genotypes for about 65% of the 666 donors and used that subset as a discovery cohort. Every discovery cohort repertoire had been produced on one sequencing platform. Class I and class II HLA loci were covered by the typing at four-digit resolution. Typing coverage varied by locus: roughly 620-640 donors for A, B, C, DRB1 and DQB1; about 520 for DQA1; over 600 for DPA1; 400 to 480 for DPB1. A few DR-DQ haplotypes were handled as single units for association and clustering because linkage in the cohort was strong. Among several hundred genotyped donors of the cohort, an average of roughly 230,000 unique TCR beta nucleotide sequences was sequenced per donor, of which roughly 17% were non-productive.

Study-wide conclusions, independent of this receptor: A further reported finding was that TCR beta sequences accurately predicted the HLA-A and HLA-B alleles for most subjects in the first cohort. Across donors, most TCR sequences were observed very rarely, whereas some public TCRs were present in many individuals. Some IMGT-functional V segments, including TRBV6-2 and TRBV6-3, could not be distinguished by the 87-base-pair reads and were therefore excluded. A group of highly shared sequence variants was considered likely to be a technical artifact of the sequencing pipeline. HLA typing was unavailable for some donors at each locus, so association tests used only the typed subset. Presence/absence analyses assumed roughly uniform sequencing depth across donors, an assumption that may not hold. In vitro tests confirmed that a few of the cytomegalovirus-associated TCR beta chains recognize cytomegalovirus antigens. The classifier was reported to diagnose cytomegalovirus status with high specificity and sensitivity in both the original cohort and the validation cohort. Specific HLA alleles were associated with 15,000 to 20,000 TCR beta sequences at a false discovery rate of 0.05 in a later analysis. When HLA alleles, especially DR and DQ, strongly co-occurred, TCR associations were difficult to assign to individual alleles. In a later genetic analysis, a missense DCLRE1C variant was associated with V-gene and J-gene trimming of TCR beta chains, and the association was replicated in an independent cohort. According to the authors, the approach could potentially be generalized to other disease states and immunological phenotypes. The study gave a list of around 170 TCR beta chains associated with cytomegalovirus. In an earlier analysis of some 550 of the donors, most TCR beta V segments were observed in productive rearrangements about 87% or about 30% of the time, broadly matching IMGT annotations. The cohort was sequenced for TCR beta chains only, and without alpha or paired-chain data the features that could be detected were limited. Compared with the roughly 710-donor mean, donors in an Asian-associated ancestry cluster had fewer N-insertions in productive TCRs, according to a later genetic analysis. Because counts were too low, roughly 16 rarely observed V segments, including chromosome 9 orphons, were left out of the earlier analysis of over 550 of the donors. In a later analysis, several top co-occurrence clusters were reported to appear linked to parvovirus B19, influenza, CMV and Epstein-Barr virus. According to a later analysis, most CMV-associated TCR beta chains appeared to be HLA-restricted, and the HLA associations seemed to be driven largely by CMV exposure. In a later analysis, TCR association rates were found to vary across HLA loci, with the most associated TCRs seen for DRB1 alleles and the fewest for HLA-C alleles. In a later analysis, HLA-associated TCR beta chains showed more clonal expansion and lower generation probabilities than non-associated chains that were equally common. CMV serostatus was the only immune exposure information available for the cohort. Linkage disequilibrium might explain the correlated functional status among segregating V segments, but an unknown experimental factor could not be excluded.

The sequence joins TRBV7-9 to TRBJ1-2, with the D gene not confidently named. This clonotype was sampled from a boy aged 5-17 years in good health and CMV-seronegative. Source material: PBMCs. The CDR3 protein is CASSPREPSPNYGYTF. The DNA sequence is TGTGCCAGCAGCCCTAGAGAGCCTTCCCCTAACTATGGCTACACCTTC.